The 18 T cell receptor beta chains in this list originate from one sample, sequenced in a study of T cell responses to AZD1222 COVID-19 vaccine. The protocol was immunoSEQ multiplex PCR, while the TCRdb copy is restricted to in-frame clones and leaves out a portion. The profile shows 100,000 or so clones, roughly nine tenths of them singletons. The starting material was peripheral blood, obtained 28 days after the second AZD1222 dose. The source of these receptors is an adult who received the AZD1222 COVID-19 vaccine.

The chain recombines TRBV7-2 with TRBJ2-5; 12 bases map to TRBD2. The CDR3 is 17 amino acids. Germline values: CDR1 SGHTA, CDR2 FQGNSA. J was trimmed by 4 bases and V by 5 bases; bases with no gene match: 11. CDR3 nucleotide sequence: TGTGCCAGCAGCCCTATGGGGCTAGCGGGAGGGTTAGAGACCCAGTACTTC. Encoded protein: CASSPMGLAGGLETQYF.

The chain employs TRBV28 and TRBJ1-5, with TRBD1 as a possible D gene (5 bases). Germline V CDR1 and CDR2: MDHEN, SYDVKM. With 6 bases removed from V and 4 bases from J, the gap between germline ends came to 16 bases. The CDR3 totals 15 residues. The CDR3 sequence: CASSSRGGINQPQHF. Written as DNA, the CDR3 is TGTGCCAGCAGCTCAAGGGGCGGAATTAATCAGCCCCAGCATTTT. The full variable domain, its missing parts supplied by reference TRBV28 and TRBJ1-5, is DVKVTQSSRYLVKRTGEKVFLECVQDMDHENMFWYRQDPGLGLRLIYFSYDVKMKEKGDIPEGYSVSREKKERFSLILESASTNQTSMYLCASSSRGGINQPQHFGDGTRLSIL.

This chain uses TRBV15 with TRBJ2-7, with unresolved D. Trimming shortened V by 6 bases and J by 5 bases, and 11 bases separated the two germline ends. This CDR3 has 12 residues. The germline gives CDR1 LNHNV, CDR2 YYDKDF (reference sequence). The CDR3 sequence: CATSPPGDEQYF. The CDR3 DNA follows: TGTGCCACCAGTCCGCCCGGTGACGAGCAGTACTTC.

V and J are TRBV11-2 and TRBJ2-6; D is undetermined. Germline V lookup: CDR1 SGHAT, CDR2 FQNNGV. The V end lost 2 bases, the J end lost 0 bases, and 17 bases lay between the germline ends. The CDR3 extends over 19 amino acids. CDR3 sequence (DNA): TGTGCCAGCAGCTTATTCCAGGCCACTAAGAGCTCTGGGGCCAACGTCCTGACTTTC. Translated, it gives CASSLFQATKSSGANVLTF. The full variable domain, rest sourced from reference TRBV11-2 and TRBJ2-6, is EAGVAQSPRYKIIEKRQSVAFWCNPISGHATLYWYQQILGQGPKLLIQFQNNGVVDDSQLPKDRFSAERLKGVDSTLKIQPAKLEDSAVYLCASSLFQATKSSGANVLTFGAGSRLTVL.

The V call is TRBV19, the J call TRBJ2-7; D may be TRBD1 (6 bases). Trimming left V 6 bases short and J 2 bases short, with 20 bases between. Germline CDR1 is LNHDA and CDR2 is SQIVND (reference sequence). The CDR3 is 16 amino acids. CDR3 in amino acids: CASSPPTDRNPYEQYF. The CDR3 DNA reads TGTGCCAGTAGCCCACCTACCGACAGGAATCCCTACGAGCAGTACTTC.

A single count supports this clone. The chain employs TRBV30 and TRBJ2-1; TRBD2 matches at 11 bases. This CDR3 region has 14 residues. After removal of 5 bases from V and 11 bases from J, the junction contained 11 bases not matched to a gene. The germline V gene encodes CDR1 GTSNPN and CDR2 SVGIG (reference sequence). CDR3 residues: CAWVIAGGAYQQFF. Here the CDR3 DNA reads TGTGCCTGGGTTATAGCGGGAGGGGCGTACCAGCAGTTCTTC.

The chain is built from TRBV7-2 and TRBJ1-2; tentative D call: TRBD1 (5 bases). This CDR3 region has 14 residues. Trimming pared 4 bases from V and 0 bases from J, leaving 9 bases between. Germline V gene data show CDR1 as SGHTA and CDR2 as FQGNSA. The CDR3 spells CASSSGLTNYGYTF. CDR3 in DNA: TGTGCCAGCAGCTCGGGACTTACTAACTATGGCTACACCTTC.

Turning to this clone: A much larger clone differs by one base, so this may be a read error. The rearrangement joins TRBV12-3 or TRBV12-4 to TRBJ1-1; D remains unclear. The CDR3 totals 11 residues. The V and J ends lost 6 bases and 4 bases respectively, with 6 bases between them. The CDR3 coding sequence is TGTGCCAGCAGGAGCCGCACTGAAGCTTTCTTT. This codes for CASRSRTEAFF.

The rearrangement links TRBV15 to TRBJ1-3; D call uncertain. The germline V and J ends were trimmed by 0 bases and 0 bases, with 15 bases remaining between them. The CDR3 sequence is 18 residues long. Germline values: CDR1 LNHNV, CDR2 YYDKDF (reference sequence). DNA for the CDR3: TGTGCCACCAGCAGAGATAGGAGAGTAGAGAGCTCTGGAAACACCATATATTTT. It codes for CATSRDRRVESSGNTIYF.

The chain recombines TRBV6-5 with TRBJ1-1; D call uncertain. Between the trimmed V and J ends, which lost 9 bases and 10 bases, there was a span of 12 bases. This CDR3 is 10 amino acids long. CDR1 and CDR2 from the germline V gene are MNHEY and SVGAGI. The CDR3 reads CASSRVRAFF. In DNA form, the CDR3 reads TGTGCCAGTTCGAGGGTGCGAGCTTTCTTT.

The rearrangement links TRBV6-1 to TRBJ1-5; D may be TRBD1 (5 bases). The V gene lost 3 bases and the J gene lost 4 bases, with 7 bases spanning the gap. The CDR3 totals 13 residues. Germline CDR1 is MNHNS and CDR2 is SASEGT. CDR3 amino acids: CASSETVNQPQHF. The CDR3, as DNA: TGTGCCAGCAGTGAGACAGTAAATCAGCCCCAGCATTTT.

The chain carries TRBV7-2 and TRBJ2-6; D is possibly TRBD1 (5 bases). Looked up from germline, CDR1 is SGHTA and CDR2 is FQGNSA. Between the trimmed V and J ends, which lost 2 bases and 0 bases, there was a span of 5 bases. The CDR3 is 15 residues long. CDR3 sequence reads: CASSLRGSGANVLTF. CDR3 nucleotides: TGTGCCAGCAGCTTAAGGGGCTCTGGGGCCAACGTCCTGACTTTC.

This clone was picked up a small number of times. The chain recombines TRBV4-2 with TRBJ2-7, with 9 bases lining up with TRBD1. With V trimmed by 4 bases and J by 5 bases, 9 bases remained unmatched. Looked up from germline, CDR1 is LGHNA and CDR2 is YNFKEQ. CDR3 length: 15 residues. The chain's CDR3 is CASSPDRDRAHEQYF. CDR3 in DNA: TGTGCCAGCAGCCCCGACCGGGACAGGGCCCACGAGCAGTACTTC.

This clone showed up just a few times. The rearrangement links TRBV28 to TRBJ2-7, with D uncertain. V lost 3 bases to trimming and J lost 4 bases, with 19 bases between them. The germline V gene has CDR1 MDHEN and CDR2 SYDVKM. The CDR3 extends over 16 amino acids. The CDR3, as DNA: TGTGCCAGCAGTTTGGGTGGATTACGGAGAATATACGAGCAGTACTTC. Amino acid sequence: CASSLGGLRRIYEQYF.

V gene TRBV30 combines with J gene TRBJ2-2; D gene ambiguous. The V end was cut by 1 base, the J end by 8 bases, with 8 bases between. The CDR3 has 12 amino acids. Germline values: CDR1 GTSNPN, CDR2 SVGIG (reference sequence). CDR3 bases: TGTGCCTGGAGTGAGCTTGGGGGGGAGCTGTTTTTT. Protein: CAWSELGGELFF.

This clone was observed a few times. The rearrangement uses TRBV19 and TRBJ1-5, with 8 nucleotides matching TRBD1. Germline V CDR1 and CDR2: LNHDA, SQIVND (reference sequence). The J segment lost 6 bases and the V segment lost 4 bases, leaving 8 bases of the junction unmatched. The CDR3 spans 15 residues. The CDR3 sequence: CASSTLSGGSQPQHF. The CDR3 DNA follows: TGTGCCAGTAGTACTCTTTCAGGGGGCAGTCAGCCCCAGCATTTT. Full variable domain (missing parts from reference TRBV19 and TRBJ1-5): DGGITQSPKYLFRKEGQNVTLSCEQNLNHDAMYWYRQDPGQGLRLIYYSQIVNDFQKGDIAEGYSVSREKKESFPLTVTSAQKNPTAFYLCASSTLSGGSQPQHFGDGTRLSIL.

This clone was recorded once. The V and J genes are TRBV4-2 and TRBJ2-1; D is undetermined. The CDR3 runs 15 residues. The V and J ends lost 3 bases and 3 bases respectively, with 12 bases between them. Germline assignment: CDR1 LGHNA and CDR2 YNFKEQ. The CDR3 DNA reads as TGTGCCAGCAGCCATTCAGGTTTAGTCTACAATGAGCAGTTCTTC. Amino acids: CASSHSGLVYNEQFF.

The CDR3 loop reads CASSRNRDGNEKLFF. The CDR3 DNA follows: TGTGCCAGCAGCCGGAACCGGGACGGTAATGAAAAACTGTTTTTT. The chain is built from TRBV7-9 and TRBJ1-4; D may be TRBD1 (5 bases). This CDR3 spans 15 amino acids. Trimming left V 5 bases short and J 4 bases short, with 14 bases between. Looked up from germline, CDR1 is SEHNR and CDR2 is FQNEAQ (reference sequence).